This T cell receptor beta chain derives from a study of T cells expressing NK-cell markers. Study context: Eight donors were sequenced, seven testing HCMV-seropositive and one testing seronegative. Study outcomes and limitations: For a handful of donors, these clonotypes were likewise the leading ones in the CD3+CD56-NKG2C+ fraction. There remained a lack of clarity about HCMV specificity of expanded NKG2C+ T cell clones. Dominant NKG2C+ clonotypes in a handful of donors made up roughly 1.0-7.0% of CD8+ T cells.

Germline V gene sequence: CDR1 DFQATT, CDR2 SNEGSKA (reference sequence). The CDR3 consists of 17 residues. TCRdb re-called the 5' RACE reads; every CDR3 protein appears as one record, without DNA. Across some 600,000 distinct CDR3 sequences, the top ten clones capture approximately 3.5% of the sample. As to this clonotype: Its specificity is unknown.

J is TRBJ2-7 and V is TRBV20-1. The clonotype was recovered from a man between 18 and 35 years old in good health. What was sequenced was blood T cells: a sorted CD56 or NKG2C T cell subset, CD4+ or CD8+ T cells, or bulk PBMC T cells (not recorded which). The CDR3 is CSAREGYGQRSSYEQYF.